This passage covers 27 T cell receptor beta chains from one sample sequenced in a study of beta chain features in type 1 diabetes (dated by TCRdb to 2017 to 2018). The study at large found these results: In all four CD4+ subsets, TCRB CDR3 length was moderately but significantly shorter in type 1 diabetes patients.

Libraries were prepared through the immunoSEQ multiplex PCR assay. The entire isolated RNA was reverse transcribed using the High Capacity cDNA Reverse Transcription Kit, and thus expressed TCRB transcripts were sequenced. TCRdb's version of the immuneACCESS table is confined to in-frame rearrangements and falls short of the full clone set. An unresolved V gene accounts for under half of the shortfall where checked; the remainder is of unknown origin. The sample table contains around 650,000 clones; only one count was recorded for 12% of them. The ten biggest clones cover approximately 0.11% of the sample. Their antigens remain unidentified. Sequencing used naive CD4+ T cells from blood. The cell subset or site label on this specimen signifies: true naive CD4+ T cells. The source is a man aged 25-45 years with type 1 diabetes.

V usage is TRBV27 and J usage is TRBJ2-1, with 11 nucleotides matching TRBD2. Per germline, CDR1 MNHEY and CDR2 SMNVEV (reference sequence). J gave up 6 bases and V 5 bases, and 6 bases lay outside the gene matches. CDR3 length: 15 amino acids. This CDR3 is CASSPGLAGINEQFF. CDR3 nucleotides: TGTGCCAGCAGTCCCGGACTAGCGGGTATCAATGAGCAGTTCTTC.

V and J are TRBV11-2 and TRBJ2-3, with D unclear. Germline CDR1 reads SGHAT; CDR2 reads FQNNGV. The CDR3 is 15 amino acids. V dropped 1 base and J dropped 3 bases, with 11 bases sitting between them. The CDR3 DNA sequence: TGTGCCAGCAGCTTAGGGCTCTGGGTGACAGATACGCAGTATTTT. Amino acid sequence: CASSLGLWVTDTQYF. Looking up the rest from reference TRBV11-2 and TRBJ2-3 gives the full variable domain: EAGVAQSPRYKIIEKRQSVAFWCNPISGHATLYWYQQILGQGPKLLIQFQNNGVVDDSQLPKDRFSAERLKGVDSTLKIQPAKLEDSAVYLCASSLGLWVTDTQYFGPGTRLTVL.

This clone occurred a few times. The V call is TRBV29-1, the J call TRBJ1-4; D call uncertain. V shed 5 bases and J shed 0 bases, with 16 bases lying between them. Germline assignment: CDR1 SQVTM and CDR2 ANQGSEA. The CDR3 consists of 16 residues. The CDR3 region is CSVQAASDPTNEKLFF. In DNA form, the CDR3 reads TGCAGCGTTCAAGCGGCGAGTGATCCAACTAATGAAAAACTGTTTTTT.

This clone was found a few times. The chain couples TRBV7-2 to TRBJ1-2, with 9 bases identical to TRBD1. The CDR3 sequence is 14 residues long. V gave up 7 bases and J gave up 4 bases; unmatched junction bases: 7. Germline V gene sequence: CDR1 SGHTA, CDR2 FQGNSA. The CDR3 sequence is CASKNGQGPYGYTF. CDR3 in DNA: TGTGCCAGCAAAAACGGACAGGGGCCCTATGGCTACACCTTC.

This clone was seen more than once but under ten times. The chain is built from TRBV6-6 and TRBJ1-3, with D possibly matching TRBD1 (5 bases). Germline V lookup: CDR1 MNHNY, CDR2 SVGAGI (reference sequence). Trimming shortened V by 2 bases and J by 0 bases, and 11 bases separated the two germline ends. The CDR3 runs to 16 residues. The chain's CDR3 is CASSYTTANSGNTIYF. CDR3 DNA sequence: TGTGCCAGCAGTTACACGACAGCGAACTCTGGAAACACCATATATTTT.

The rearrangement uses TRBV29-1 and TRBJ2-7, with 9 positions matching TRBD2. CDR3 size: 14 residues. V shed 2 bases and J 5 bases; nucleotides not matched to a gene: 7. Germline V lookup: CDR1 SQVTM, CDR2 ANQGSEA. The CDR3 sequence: CSVERASGANEQYF. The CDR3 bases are TGCAGCGTTGAACGGGCTAGCGGGGCGAACGAGCAGTACTTC.

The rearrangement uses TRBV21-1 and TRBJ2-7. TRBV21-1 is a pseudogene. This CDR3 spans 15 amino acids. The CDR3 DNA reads TGTGCCAGCAGCAAATCCACGGGACCACCCTACGAGCAGTACTTC. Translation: CASSKSTGPPYEQYF.

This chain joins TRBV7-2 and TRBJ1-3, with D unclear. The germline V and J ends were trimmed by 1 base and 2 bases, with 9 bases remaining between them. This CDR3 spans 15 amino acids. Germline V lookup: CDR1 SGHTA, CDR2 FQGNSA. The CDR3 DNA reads TGTGCCAGCAGCTTAGTGCGGGCACCTGGAAACACCATATATTTT. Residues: CASSLVRAPGNTIYF.

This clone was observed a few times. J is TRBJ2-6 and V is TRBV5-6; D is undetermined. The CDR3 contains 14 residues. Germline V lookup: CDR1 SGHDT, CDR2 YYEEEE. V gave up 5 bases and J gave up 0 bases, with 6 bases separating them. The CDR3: CASRDLSGANVLTF. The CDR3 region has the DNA TGTGCCAGCAGAGACCTCTCTGGGGCCAACGTCCTGACTTTC.

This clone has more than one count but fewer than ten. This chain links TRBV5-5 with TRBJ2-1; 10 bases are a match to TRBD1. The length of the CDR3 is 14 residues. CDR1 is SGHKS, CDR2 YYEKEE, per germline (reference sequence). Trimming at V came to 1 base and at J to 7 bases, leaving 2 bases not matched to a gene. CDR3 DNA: TGTGCCAGCAGCTTGAGGACAGGGGGTAATGAGCAGTTCTTC. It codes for CASSLRTGGNEQFF.

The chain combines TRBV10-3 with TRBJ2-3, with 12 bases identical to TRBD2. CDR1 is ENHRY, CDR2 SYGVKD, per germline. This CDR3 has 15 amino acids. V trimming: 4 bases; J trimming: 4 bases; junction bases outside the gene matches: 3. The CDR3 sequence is CAISGLAGAPDTQYF. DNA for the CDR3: TGTGCCATCAGTGGACTAGCGGGGGCCCCAGATACGCAGTATTTT.

CDR3 loop: CASSLYAGGEEKLFF. DNA for the CDR3: TGTGCCAGCAGCTTGTATGCAGGGGGAGAAGAAAAACTGTTTTTT. The V and J genes are TRBV5-6 and TRBJ1-4; 7 bases align to TRBD1. After removal of 1 base from V and 8 bases from J, the junction contained 8 bases not matched to a gene. The CDR3 contains 15 residues. Germline V gene sequence: CDR1 SGHDT, CDR2 YYEEEE.

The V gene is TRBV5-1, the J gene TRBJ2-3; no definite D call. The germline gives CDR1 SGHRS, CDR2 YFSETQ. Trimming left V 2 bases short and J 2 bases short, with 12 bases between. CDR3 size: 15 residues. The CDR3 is CASSLNTIPTDTQYF. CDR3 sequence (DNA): TGCGCCAGCAGCTTAAATACTATTCCCACAGATACGCAGTATTTT.

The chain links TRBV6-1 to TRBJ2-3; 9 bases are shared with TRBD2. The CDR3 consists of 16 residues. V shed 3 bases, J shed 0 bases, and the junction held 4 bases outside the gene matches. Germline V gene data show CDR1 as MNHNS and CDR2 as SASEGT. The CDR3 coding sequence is TGTGCCAGCAGTGAGTTAGCGGGGGCCAGCACAGATACGCAGTATTTT. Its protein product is CASSELAGASTDTQYF.

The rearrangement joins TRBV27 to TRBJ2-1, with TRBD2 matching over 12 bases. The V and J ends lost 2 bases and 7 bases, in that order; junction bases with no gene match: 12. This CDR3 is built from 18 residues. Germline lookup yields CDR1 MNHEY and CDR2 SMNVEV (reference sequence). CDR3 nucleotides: TGTGCCAGCAGTTTAAGGTGGGCTAGCGGGGGGGAAAGGAATGAGCAGTTCTTC. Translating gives CASSLRWASGGERNEQFF.

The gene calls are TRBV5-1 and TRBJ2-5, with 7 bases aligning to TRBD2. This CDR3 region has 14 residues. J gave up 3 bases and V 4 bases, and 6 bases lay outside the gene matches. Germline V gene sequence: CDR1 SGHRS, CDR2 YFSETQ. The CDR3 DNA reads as TGCGCCAGCAGCAGCGGGACTTTGAAAGAGACCCAGTACTTC. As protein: CASSSGTLKETQYF.

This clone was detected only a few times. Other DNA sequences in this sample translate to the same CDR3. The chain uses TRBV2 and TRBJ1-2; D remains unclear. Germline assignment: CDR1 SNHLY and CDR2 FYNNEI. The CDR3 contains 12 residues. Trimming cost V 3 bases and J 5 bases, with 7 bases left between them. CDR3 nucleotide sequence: TGTGCCAGCAGTGACCAGCTATATGGCTACACCTTC. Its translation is CASSDQLYGYTF.

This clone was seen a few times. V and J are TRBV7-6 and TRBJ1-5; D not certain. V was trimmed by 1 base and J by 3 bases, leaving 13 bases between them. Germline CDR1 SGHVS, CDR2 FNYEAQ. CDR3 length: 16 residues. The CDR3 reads CASSLEAGWNNQPQHF. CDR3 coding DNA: TGTGCCAGCAGCTTAGAGGCAGGTTGGAACAATCAGCCCCAGCATTTT.

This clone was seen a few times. The DNA for the CDR3 is TGTGCCAGCAGCTCAGCGGGGGGTACCGGGGAGCTGTTTTTT. Amino acid sequence: CASSSAGGTGELFF. This sequence joins TRBV7-2 and TRBJ2-2, with 9 bases that match TRBD2. Germline loops: CDR1 SGHTA, CDR2 FQGNSA. This CDR3 has 14 amino acids. V was clipped by 4 bases and J by 5 bases; unmatched bases: 2.

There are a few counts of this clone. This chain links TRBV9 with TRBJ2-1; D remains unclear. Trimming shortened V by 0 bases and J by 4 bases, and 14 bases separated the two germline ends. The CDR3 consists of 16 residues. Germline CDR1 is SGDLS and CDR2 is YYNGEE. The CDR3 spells CASSVEEWAMYNEQFF. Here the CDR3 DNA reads TGTGCCAGCAGCGTAGAAGAGTGGGCCATGTACAATGAGCAGTTCTTC.

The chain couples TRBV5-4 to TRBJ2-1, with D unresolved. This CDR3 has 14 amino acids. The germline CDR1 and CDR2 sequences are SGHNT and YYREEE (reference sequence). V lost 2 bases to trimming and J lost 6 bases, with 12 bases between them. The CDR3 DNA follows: TGTGCCAGCAGCTTCGACTCTTACCCCAATGAGCAGTTCTTC. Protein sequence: CASSFDSYPNEQFF.

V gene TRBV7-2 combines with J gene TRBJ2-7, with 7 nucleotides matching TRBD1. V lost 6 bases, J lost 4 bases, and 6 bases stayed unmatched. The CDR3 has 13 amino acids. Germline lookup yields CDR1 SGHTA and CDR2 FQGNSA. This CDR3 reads CASRSGTDYEQYF. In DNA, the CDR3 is TGTGCCAGCAGGTCCGGGACAGATTACGAGCAGTACTTC.

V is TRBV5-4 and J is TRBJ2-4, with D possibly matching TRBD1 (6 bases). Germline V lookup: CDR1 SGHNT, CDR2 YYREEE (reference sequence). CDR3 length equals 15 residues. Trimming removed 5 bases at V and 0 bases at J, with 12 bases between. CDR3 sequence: CASSDWGLAKNIQYF. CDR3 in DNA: TGTGCCAGCAGTGACTGGGGGCTAGCCAAAAACATTCAGTACTTC.

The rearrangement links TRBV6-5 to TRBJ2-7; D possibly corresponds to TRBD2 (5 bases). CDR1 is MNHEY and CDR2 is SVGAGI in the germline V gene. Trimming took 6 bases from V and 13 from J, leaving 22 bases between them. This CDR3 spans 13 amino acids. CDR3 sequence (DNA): TGTGCCAGCAGCCCGTGGCAGCGGCAGACAAACTACTTC. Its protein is CASSPWQRQTNYF.

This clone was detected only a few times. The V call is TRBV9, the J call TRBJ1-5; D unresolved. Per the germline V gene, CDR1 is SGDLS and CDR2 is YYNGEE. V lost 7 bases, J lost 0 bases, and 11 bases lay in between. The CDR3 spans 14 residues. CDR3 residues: CASSAGYSNQPQHF. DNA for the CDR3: TGTGCCAGCTCGGCAGGATATAGCAATCAGCCCCAGCATTTT.

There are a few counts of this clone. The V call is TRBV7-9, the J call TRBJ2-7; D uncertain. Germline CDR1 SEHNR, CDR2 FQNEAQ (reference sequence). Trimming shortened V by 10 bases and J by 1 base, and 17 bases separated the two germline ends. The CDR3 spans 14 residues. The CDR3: CATGVAGTSYEQYF. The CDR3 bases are TGTGCCACCGGTGTGGCAGGCACGTCCTACGAGCAGTACTTC.

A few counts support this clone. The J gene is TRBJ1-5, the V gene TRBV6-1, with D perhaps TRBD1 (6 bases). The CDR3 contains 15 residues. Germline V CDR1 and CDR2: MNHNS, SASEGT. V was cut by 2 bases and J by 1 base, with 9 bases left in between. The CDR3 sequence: CASSERGASNQPQHF. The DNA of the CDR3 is TGTGCCAGCAGTGAACGGGGGGCGAGCAATCAGCCCCAGCATTTT.